This section outlines one TCR beta chain sequence together with its context. Its target is not known. This entry comes from a study of cytomegalovirus exposure and HLA in healthy donors. Use of 60 Vbeta and 13 Jbeta primers characterized the PCR. The protocol was immunoSEQ multiplex PCR, while the TCRdb copy is restricted to in-frame clones and leaves out a portion. The sample consists of about 140,000 clones, more than 55% of them appearing once. Study results and caveats: In an earlier analysis, in some 540 donors, most V segments appeared productive either ~87% or ~30% of the time. Judged likely to be a sequencing artifact was a cluster of highly shared sequence variants.

Germline V gene data show CDR1 as MDHEN and CDR2 as SYDVKM. The length of the CDR3 is 13 residues. Trimming left V 6 bases short and J 4 bases short, with 10 bases between. Sequencing was done on a sample of PBMCs. This TCR was sampled from a woman aged 55 to 70 in good health and CMV-seronegative. The chain carries TRBV28 and TRBJ1-5; no clear D gene. The CDR3, as DNA: TGTGCCAGCAGCCCGGGGTGGAATCAGCCCCAGCATTTT. Its protein product is CASSPGWNQPQHF.